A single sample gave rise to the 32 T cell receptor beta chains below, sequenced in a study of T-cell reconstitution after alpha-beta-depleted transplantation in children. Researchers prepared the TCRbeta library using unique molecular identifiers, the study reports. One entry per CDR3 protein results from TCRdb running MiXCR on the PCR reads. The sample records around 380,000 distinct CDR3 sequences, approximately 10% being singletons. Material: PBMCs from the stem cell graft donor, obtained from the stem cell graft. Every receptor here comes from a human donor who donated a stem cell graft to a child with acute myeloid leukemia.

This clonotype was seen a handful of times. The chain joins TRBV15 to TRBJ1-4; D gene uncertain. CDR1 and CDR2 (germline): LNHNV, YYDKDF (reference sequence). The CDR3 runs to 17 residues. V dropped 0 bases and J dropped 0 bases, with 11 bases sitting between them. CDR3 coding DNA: TGTGCCACCAGCAGAGATATCCGCGCTACAACTAATGAAAAACTGTTTTTT. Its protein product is CATSRDIRATTNEKLFF.

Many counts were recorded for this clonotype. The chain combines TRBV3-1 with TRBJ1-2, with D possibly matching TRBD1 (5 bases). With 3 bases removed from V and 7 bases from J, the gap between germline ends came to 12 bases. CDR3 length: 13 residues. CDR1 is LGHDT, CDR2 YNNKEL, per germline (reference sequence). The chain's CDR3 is CASSQGQGSGYTF. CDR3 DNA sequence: TGTGCCAGCAGCCAGGGTCAGGGAAGTGGCTACACCTTC.

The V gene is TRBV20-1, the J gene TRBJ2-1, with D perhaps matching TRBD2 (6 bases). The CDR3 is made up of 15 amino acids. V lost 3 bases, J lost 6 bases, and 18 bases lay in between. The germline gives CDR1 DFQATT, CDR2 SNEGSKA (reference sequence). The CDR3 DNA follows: TGCAGTGCTAGGGGTAGCGGACCGGGGGTCAATGAGCAGTTCTTC. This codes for CSARGSGPGVNEQFF.

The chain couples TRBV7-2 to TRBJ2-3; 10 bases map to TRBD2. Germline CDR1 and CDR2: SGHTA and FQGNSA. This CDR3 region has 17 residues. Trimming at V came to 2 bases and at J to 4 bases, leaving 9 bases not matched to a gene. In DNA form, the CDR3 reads TGTGCCAGCAGCTTATCGGACAGCGGGGGGGCCTCAGATACGCAGTATTTT. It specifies CASSLSDSGGASDTQYF.

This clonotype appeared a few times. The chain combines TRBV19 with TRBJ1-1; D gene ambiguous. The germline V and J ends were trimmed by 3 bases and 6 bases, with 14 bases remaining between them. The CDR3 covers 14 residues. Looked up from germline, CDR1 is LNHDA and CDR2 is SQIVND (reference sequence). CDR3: CASSIRTERSEAFF. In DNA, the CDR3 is TGTGCCAGTAGTATCCGAACAGAGAGGTCTGAAGCTTTCTTT.

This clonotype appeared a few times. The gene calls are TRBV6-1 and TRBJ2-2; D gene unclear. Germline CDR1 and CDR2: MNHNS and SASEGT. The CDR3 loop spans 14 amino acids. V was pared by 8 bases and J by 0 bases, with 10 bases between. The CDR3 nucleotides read TGTGCCAGCCACGGGCTAGCGAACACCGGGGAGCTGTTTTTT. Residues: CASHGLANTGELFF.

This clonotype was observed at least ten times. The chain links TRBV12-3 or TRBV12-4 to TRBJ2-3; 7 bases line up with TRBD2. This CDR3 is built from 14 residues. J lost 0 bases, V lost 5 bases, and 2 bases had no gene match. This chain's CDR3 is CASSSGISTDTQYF. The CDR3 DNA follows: TGTGCCAGCAGTAGCGGGATCAGCACAGATACGCAGTATTTT.

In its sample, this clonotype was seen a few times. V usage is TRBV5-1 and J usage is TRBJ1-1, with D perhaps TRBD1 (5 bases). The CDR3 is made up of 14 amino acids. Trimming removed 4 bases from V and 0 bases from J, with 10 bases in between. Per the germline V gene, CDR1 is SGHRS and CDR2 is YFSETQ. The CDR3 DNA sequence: TGCGCCAGCAGCCAGACAGTATTGAACACTGAAGCTTTCTTT. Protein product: CASSQTVLNTEAFF.

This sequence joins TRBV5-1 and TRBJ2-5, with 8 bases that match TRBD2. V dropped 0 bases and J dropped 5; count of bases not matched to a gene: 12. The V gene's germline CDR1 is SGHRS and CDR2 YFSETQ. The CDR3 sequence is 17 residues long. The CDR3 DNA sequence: TGCGCCAGCAGCTTGGCCACTTCAGCGGGAGTCCGGGAGACCCAGTACTTC. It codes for CASSLATSAGVRETQYF.

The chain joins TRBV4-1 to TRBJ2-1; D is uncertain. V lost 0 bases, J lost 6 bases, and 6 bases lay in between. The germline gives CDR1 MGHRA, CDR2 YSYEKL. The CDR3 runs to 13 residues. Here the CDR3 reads CASSQDSGNEQFF. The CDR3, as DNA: TGCGCCAGCAGCCAAGATTCCGGCAATGAGCAGTTCTTC.

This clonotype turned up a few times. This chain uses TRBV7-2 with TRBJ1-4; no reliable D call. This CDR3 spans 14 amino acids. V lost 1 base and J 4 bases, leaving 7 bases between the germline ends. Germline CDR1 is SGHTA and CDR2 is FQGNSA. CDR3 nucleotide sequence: TGTGCCAGCAGCTTAGGCCAGTATAATGAAAAACTGTTTTTT. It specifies CASSLGQYNEKLFF.

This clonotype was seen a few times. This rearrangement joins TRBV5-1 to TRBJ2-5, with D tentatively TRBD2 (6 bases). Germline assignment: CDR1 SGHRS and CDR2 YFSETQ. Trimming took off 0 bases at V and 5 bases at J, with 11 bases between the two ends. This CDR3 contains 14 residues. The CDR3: CASSLGALAETQYF. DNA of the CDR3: TGCGCCAGCAGCTTGGGTGCGCTAGCGGAGACCCAGTACTTC. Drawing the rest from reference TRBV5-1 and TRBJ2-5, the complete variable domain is KAGVTQTPRYLIKTRGQQVTLSCSPISGHRSVSWYQQTPGQGLQFLFEYFSETQRNKGNFPGRFSGRQFSNSRSEMNVSTLELGDSALYLCASSLGALAETQYFGPGTRLLVL.

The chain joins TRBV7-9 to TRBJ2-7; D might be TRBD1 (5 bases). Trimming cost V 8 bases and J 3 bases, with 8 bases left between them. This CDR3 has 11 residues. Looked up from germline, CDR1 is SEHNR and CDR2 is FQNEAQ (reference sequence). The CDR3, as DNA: TGTGCCAGCGGACACATCTACGAGCAGTACTTC. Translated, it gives CASGHIYEQYF.

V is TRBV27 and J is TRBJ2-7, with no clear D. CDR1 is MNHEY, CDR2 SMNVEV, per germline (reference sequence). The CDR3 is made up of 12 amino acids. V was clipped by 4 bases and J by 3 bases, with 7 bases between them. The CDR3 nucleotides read TGTGCCAGCAGTTCCAGGAACTACGAGCAGTACTTC. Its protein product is CASSSRNYEQYF.

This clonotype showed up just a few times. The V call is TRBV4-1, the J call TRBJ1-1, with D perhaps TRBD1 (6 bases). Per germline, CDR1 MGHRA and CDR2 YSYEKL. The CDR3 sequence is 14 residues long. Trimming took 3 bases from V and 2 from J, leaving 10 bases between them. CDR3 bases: TGCGCCAGCAGCCATCAGGGGAGAAACACTGAAGCTTTCTTT. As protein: CASSHQGRNTEAFF.

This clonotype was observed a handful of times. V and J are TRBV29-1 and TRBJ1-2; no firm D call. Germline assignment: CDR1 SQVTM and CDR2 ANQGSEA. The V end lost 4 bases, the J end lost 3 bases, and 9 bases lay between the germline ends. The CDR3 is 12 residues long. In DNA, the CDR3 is TGCAGCGTTGTTAGCACAGACTATGGCTACACCTTC. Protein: CSVVSTDYGYTF.

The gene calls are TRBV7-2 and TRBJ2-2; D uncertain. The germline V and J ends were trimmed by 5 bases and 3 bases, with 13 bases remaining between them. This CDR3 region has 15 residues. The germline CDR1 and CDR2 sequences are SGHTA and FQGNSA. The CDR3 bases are TGTGCCAGCAGCAATCGAAGGATGGACACCGGGGAGCTGTTTTTT. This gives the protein CASSNRRMDTGELFF.

CDR3 residues: CASSSGPLQFF. CDR3 DNA sequence: TGTGCCAGCAGCTCAGGTCCCCTGCAGTTCTTC. V usage is TRBV7-9 and J usage is TRBJ2-1; no firm D call. The CDR3 has 11 amino acids. The V gene lost 4 bases and the J gene lost 12 bases, with 10 bases spanning the gap. Germline CDR1 and CDR2: SEHNR and FQNEAQ (reference sequence).

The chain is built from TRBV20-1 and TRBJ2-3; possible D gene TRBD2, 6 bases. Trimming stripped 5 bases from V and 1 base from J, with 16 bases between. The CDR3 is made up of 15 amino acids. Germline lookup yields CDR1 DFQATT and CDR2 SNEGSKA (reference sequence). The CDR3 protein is CSAVAGGARTDTQYF. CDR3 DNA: TGCAGTGCTGTGGCGGGCGGGGCCCGCACAGATACGCAGTATTTT.

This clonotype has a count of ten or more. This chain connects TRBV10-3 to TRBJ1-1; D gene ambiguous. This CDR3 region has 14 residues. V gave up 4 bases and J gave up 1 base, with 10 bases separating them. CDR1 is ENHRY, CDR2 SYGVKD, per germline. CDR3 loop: CAISGLASNTEAFF. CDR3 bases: TGTGCCATCAGTGGGTTGGCCTCGAACACTGAAGCTTTCTTT.

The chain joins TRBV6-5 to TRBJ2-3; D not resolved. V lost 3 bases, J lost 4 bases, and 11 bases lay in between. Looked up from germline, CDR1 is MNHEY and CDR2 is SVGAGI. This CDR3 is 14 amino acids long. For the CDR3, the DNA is TGTGCCAGCAGTTATGATTGGGTGGCAGATACGCAGTATTTT. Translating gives CASSYDWVADTQYF.

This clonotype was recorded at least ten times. The CDR3 sequence is CASSQEAGDTQYF. In DNA form, the CDR3 reads TGTGCCAGCAGCCAAGAGGCCGGGGATACGCAGTATTTT. The chain links TRBV4-2 to TRBJ2-3; D remains unclear. V was trimmed by 0 bases and J by 6 bases, leaving 7 bases between them. Germline loops: CDR1 LGHNA, CDR2 YNFKEQ. This CDR3 is built from 13 residues.

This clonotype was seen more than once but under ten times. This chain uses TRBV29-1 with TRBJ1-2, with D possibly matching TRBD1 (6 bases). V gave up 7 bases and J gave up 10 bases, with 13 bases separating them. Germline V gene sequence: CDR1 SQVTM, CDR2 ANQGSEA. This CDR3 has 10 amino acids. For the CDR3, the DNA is TGCAGCGACACAGGGTTCACCTACACCTTC. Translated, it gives CSDTGFTYTF. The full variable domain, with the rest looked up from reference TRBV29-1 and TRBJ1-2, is SAVISQKPSRDICQRGTSLTIQCQVDSQVTMMFWYRQQPGQSLTLIATANQGSEATYESGFVIDKFPISRPNLTFSTLTVSNMSPEDSSIYLCSDTGFTYTFGSGTRLTVV.

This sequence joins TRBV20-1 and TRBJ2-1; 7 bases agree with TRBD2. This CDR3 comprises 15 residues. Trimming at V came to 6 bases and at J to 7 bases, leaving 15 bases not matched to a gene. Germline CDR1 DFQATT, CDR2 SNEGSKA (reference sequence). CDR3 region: CSANHLTSFPNEQFF. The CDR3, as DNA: TGCAGTGCAAACCACCTGACTAGCTTCCCGAATGAGCAGTTCTTC.

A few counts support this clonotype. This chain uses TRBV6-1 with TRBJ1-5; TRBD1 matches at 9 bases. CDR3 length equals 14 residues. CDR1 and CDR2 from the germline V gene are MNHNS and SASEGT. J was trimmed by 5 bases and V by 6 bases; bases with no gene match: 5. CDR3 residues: CASSRDRAYQPQHF. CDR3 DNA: TGTGCCAGCAGCCGGGACAGGGCCTATCAGCCCCAGCATTTT.

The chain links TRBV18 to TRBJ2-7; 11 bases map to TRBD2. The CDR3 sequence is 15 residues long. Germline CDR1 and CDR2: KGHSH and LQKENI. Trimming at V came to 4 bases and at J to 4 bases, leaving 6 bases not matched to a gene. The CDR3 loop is CASSQGLADPYEQYF. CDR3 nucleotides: TGTGCCAGCTCACAGGGACTAGCGGACCCATACGAGCAGTACTTC.

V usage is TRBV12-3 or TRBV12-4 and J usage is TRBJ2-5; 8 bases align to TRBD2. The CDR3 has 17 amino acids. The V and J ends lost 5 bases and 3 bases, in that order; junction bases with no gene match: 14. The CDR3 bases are TGTGCCAGCAGTCAAGGACTTCTCGGACTAGCCAAAGAGACCCAGTACTTC. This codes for CASSQGLLGLAKETQYF.

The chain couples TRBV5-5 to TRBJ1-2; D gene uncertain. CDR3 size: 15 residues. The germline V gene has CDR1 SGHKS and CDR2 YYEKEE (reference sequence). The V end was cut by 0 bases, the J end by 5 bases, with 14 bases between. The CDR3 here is CASSLVPGSVYGYTF. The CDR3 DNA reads TGTGCCAGCAGCTTGGTCCCCGGGTCTGTTTATGGCTACACCTTC.

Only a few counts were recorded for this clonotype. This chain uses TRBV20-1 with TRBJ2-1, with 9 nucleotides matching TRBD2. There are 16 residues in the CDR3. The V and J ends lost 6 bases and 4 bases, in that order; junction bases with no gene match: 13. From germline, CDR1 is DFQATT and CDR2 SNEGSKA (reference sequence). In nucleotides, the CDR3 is TGCAGTGCGAGCAAGGGGACTAGCAGGGGATACAATGAGCAGTTCTTC. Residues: CSASKGTSRGYNEQFF.

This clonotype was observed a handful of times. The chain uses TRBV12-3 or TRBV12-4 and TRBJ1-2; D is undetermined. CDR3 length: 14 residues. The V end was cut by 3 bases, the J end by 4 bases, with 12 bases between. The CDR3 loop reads CASSLTGSGYGYTF. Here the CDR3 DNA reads TGTGCCAGCAGTTTGACGGGGTCGGGCTATGGCTACACCTTC.

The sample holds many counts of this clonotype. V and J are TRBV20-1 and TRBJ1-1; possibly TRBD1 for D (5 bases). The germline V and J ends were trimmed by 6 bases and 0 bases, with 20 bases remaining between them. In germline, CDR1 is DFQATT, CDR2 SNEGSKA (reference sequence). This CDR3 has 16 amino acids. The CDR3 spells CSAPTRGGYMNTEAFF. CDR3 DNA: TGCAGTGCCCCAACGCGGGGGGGTTATATGAACACTGAAGCTTTCTTT.

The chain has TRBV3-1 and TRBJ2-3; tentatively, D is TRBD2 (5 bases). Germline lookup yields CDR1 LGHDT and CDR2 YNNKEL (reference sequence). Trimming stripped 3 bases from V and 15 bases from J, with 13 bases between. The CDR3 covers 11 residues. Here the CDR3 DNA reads TGTGCCAGCAGCCAGGAGGCACTATTTTATTTT. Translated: CASSQEALFYF.